The 9 T cell receptor beta chains below come from one sample, sequenced in a study of beta chain features in type 1 diabetes. General study points: Significant though moderate, a shortening of TCRB CDR3s appeared in all four CD4+ subsets of Type 1 diabetes patients.

No antigen is known for these receptors. What was sequenced were expressed TCRB transcripts, since all of the isolated RNA had been reverse transcribed. Measured with immunoSEQ multiplex PCR; TCRdb has only the in-frame clones, and not every one. This table holds 250,000 to 300,000 clones, roughly a quarter found once. Sequencing input: naive CD4+ T cells from blood. These receptors were obtained from a woman aged 30 to 39 with type 1 diabetes.

This chain joins TRBV2 and TRBJ2-1, with 12 bases fitting TRBD2. CDR1 is SNHLY, CDR2 FYNNEI, per germline. The V and J ends lost 6 bases and 9 bases, in that order; junction bases with no gene match: 9. This CDR3 has 15 residues. DNA for the CDR3: TGTGCCAGCAGCACTAGCGGGAGGTCATCGGGTGAGCAGTTCTTC. This translates into CASSTSGRSSGEQFF.

This clone came up a few times. The chain recombines TRBV2 with TRBJ2-1; 11 bases match TRBD2. The V gene end was trimmed by 6 bases and the J gene end by 5 bases; junction bases not matched to a gene: 3. This CDR3 has 14 residues. The germline V gene has CDR1 SNHLY and CDR2 FYNNEI. For the CDR3, the DNA is TGTGCCAGCAGACTAGCGGGAGCTGACAATGAGCAGTTCTTC. It is translated as CASRLAGADNEQFF.

This chain joins TRBV18 and TRBJ2-5; the match to TRBD2 covers 9 bases. J lost 2 bases, V lost 2 bases, and 6 bases had no gene match. Germline CDR1 KGHSH, CDR2 LQKENI. The CDR3 sequence is 16 residues long. The CDR3 spells CASSPNRLAGQETQYF. CDR3 nucleotides: TGTGCCAGCTCACCAAATCGGCTAGCGGGACAAGAGACCCAGTACTTC.

This clone was detected only a few times. The chain couples TRBV10-3 to TRBJ1-5; 7 positions match TRBD1. CDR3 size: 15 residues. V lost 6 bases, J lost 2 bases, and 7 bases stayed unmatched. CDR1 and CDR2 (germline): ENHRY, SYGVKD. CDR3 sequence (DNA): TGTGCCATCAGGGGGGACAGTTCGGGCAATCAGCCCCAGCATTTT. Amino acid sequence: CAIRGDSSGNQPQHF.

This clone was counted a few times. The DNA for the CDR3 is TGTGCCAGCAGCTCCCCCCCTGGCAGGGAAGGTGGCACCGGGGAGCTGTTTTTT. Protein sequence: CASSSPPGREGGTGELFF. The chain is built from TRBV7-3 and TRBJ2-2; possibly TRBD1 for D (5 bases). Germline V gene lookup returns CDR1 SGHTA and CDR2 FQGTGA. The germline V and J ends were trimmed by 4 bases and 4 bases, with 22 bases remaining between them. This CDR3 is built from 18 residues.

V usage is TRBV28 and J usage is TRBJ2-2; TRBD2 aligns across 7 bases. J lost 7 bases, V lost 3 bases, and 5 bases had no gene match. This CDR3 has 14 amino acids. Germline lookup yields CDR1 MDHEN and CDR2 SYDVKM. The CDR3 DNA reads TGTGCCAGCAGTTTCTGGCGGGAGTACGGGGAGCTGTTTTTT. Encoded protein: CASSFWREYGELFF.

The chain combines TRBV11-2 with TRBJ2-7; 7 nucleotides match TRBD1. The CDR3 contains 13 residues. The trim removed 8 bases at V and 0 bases at J, leaving 4 bases unmatched. Germline assignment: CDR1 SGHAT and CDR2 FQNNGV. The CDR3 sequence is CASGGQLSYEQYF. The CDR3 bases are TGTGCCAGCGGGGGACAGCTCTCCTACGAGCAGTACTTC.

V usage is TRBV30 and J usage is TRBJ2-7, with TRBD1 matching over 9 bases. The J segment lost 0 bases and the V segment lost 2 bases, leaving 5 bases of the junction unmatched. Looked up from germline, CDR1 is GTSNPN and CDR2 is SVGIG (reference sequence). This CDR3 is built from 15 residues. The CDR3 is CAWSRPGQGSYEQYF. The CDR3 nucleotides read TGTGCCTGGAGTAGACCGGGACAGGGCTCCTACGAGCAGTACTTC.

This chain connects TRBV14 to TRBJ2-7, with 7 bases identical to TRBD2. Per the germline V gene, CDR1 is SGHDN and CDR2 is FVKESK. V gave up 1 base and J gave up 5 bases; unmatched junction bases: 8. This CDR3 has 15 residues. CDR3: CASSQGDGRTHEQYF. CDR3 sequence (DNA): TGTGCCAGCAGCCAAGGTGACGGGAGGACCCACGAGCAGTACTTC. Full variable domain (remainder filled in from reference TRBV14 and TRBJ2-7): EAGVTQFPSHSVIEKGQTVTLRCDPISGHDNLYWYRRVMGKEIKFLLHFVKESKQDESGMPNNRFLAERTGGTYSTLKVQPAELEDSGVYFCASSQGDGRTHEQYFGPGTRLTVT.